This T cell receptor beta chain was obtained from a study of blood T cells in healthy people across ages. Study-wide findings and caveats: A roughly linear age-dependent decrease characterized TCR beta diversity per million T cells. Both naive CD4+ cell counts and diversity were greater in long-lived donors than in aged donors.

RNA extraction gave at least 5.5 micrograms of total RNA per sample. Through a sample-barcoded 5' primer and a J-beta primer mix, a second PCR was run for roughly 7 to 11 cycles. TCRdb itself ran the 5' RACE reads through MiXCR, one entry per CDR3 protein. The repertoire holds about 1.1 million distinct CDR3 sequences, more than 30% seen once, with around 13% in the top ten. A remark on this clonotype: The antigen is not known.

The germline CDR1 and CDR2 sequences are SNHLY and FYNNEI. Trimming removed 6 bases at V and 4 bases at J, with 16 bases between. The CDR3 extends over 14 amino acids. This receptor was identified in a man between 18 and 35 years old in good health. Input material: blood. The gene calls are TRBV2 and TRBJ2-7, with a tentative D call TRBD1 (6 bases). Written as DNA, the CDR3 is TGTGCCAGCAGGAAACGGGACACCCATTACGAGCAGTACTTC. Its translation is CASRKRDTHYEQYF.